This is a list of T cell receptor beta chains from one sample in a study of blood T cells in healthy people across ages. Via MiXCR, TCRdb re-called the 5' RACE reads, giving one row per CDR3 protein. The sample has more than 1.4 million distinct CDR3 sequences, 35% to 45% seen once. Sequences were obtained from blood. The source is a woman aged 18 to 35 in good health. Both conserved end residues are part of each CDR3. D genes are given only for firm matches. Some rows mark clone size as missing; the rest say once, few, many or name a class of expanded clone.

>TRBV7-2|NA|NA|TRBJ2-5
CASSLVSGTTETQYF
TGTGCCAGCAGCTTAGTCAGTGGGACGACCGAGACCCAGTACTTC
>TRBV3-1|TRBD1|NA|TRBJ1-3
CASSSGGSSGNTIYF
TGTGCCAGCAGCTCAGGGGGCTCCTCTGGAAACACCATATATTTT
>TRBV4-1|TRBD2|NA|TRBJ2-5
CASSQDKASGNEQYF
TGCGCCAGCAGCCAAGATAAGGCTAGCGGGAATGAGCAGTACTTC
>TRBV7-9|TRBD1|NA|TRBJ1-2
CASSLGTTGGGYFDRGYTF
TGTGCCAGCAGCTTGGGAACCACAGGGGGCGGTTATTTCGACCGTGGCTACACCTTC
>TRBV20-1|TRBD2|NA|TRBJ2-5
CSARDQGRGGFRETQYF
TGCAGTGCTAGAGATCAGGGCCGGGGGGGCTTTAGGGAGACCCAGTACTTC
>TRBV29-1|NA|few|TRBJ1-1
CSVKNTEAFF
TGCAGCGTCAAGAACACTGAAGCTTTCTTT
>TRBV6-2/TRBV6-3|TRBD1|few|TRBJ2-1
CATKRGPYNEQFF
TGTGCCACGAAGAGGGGGCCCTACAATGAGCAGTTCTTC
>TRBV5-1|NA|NA|TRBJ2-1
CASSPGLPVAGNEQFF
TGCGCCAGCAGCCCGGGACTCCCAGTCGCAGGCAATGAGCAGTTCTTC
>TRBV3-1|NA|NA|TRBJ1-2
CASRHTDSSYGYTF
TGTGCCAGCAGACACACTGACAGTTCCTATGGCTACACCTTC
>TRBV5-4|TRBD2|few|TRBJ2-3
CASSPRGATDTQYF
TGTGCCAGCAGCCCGCGGGGGGCCACAGATACGCAGTATTTT
>TRBV27|TRBD1|NA|TRBJ2-7
CASRRTGVWGAYEQYF
TGTGCCAGCAGGCGGACAGGGGTTTGGGGGGCCTACGAGCAGTACTTC
>TRBV15|NA|few|TRBJ2-3
CATGGRDAGTDTQYF
TGTGCCACCGGTGGGCGGGATGCGGGCACAGATACGCAGTATTTT
>TRBV30|NA|many|TRBJ1-2
CAWINDNRYGYTF
TGTGCCTGGATAAATGACAACCGCTATGGCTACACCTTC
>TRBV20-1|TRBD1|few|TRBJ1-2
CSARDRGTVPSSYTF
TGCAGTGCTAGAGATCGAGGGACAGTCCCTAGCTCGTACACCTTC
>TRBV20-1|TRBD1|once|TRBJ2-7
CSAAGTGVSEQYF
TGCAGTGCTGCCGGGACAGGGGTGAGCGAGCAGTACTTC
>TRBV5-6|NA|NA|TRBJ2-7
CASSLVAGSGEQYF
TGTGCCAGCAGCTTGGTAGCAGGGTCGGGCGAGCAGTACTTC
>TRBV5-1|TRBD1|NA|TRBJ1-3
CASSSLGQGSGNTIYF
TGCGCCAGCAGCTCCCTTGGACAGGGGTCTGGAAACACCATATATTTT
>TRBV7-2|NA|NA|TRBJ2-3
CASSLRGEGDTQYF
TGTGCCAGCAGCTTAAGGGGGGAGGGGGATACGCAGTATTTT